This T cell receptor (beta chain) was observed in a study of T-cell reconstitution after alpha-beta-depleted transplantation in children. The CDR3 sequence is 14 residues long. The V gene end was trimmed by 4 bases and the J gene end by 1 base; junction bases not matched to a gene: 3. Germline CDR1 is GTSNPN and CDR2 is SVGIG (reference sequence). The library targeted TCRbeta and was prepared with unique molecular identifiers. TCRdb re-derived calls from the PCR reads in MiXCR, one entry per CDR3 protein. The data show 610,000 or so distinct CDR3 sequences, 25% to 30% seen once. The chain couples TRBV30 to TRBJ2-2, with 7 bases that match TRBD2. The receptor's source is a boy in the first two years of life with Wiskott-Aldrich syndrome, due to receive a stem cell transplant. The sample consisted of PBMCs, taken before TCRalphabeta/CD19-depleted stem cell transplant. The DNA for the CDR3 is TGTGCCTGGAATGGGGGGGTGAACACCGGGGAGCTGTTTTTT. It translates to CAWNGGVNTGELFF.